A selection of T cell receptor beta chains follows, all from one sample in a study of tumor-infiltrating lymphocytes in primary liver carcinoma. A single record per CDR3 protein comes from TCRdb applying MiXCR to the multiplex PCR reads. This sample carries fewer than 50,000 distinct CDR3 sequences, more than 70% of them seen once, and the ten largest clones take over 30%. Sequencing was performed on tumor-adjacent normal liver tissue. The receptors derive from a woman aged 25-40 years with primary liver carcinoma and hepatitis B virus infection. The CDR3 runs from the conserved cysteine through the conserved F or W. The D gene is left open where the match is weak. Not every row has a clone size; where given, it reads once, few, many or a size class.

-	TRBV11-2	once	TRBJ2-1	TGTGTCAGCAGCTGGGCCGGGATAGGGGGATACAGTGAGCAGTTCTTC	CVSSWAGIGGYSEQFF
-	TRBV29-1	-	TRBJ2-1	TGCAGCGTCCCCGTCAGGGGGTTCCGGGAGCAGTCCTTC	CSVPVRGFREQSF
-	TRBV6-5	-	TRBJ2-3	TGTGCCAGCAGCAGCTCTCGCGTGAGGGCCAGAGATGCGCAGTATTTT	CASSSSRVRARDAQYF
-	TRBV18	-	TRBJ2-1	TGTGCCAGCTCACTCAGACAAGATAGGGATGAGCAGTTCTTC	CASSLRQDRDEQFF
-	TRBV4-3	-	TRBJ2-1	TGCGCCAGCAACCCCACTATAGCGGACCCAGTCTCCTACAATGAACAGTTCTTC	CASNPTIADPVSYNEQFF
TRBD2	TRBV6-1	-	TRBJ2-5	TGTACCAGCAGTTTGGCCCCTAGCGGGGGAGGTCAAGAGACACAGTACTTC	CTSSLAPSGGGQETQYF
TRBD2	TRBV6-1	-	TRBJ2-7	TGTGCCAGCGGTGAAACTAGCGGGAGCTCCTACGAACAGTACTTC	CASGETSGSSYEQYF
TRBD2	TRBV11-2	-	TRBJ2-1	TGTGCCAGCGGGTTAGCAGGGACTAGCGGCCTCTTGGTGTTCTTC	CASGLAGTSGLLVFF
-	TRBV29-1	many	TRBJ2-2	TGCAGCGTCTCACAGAACACCGGGGAGCTGTTTTTT	CSVSQNTGELFF
-	TRBV9	-	TRBJ2-3	TGTGTCAGCAGCGTAGGGGGGGGACAAGACACAGATACGCAGTATTTT	CVSSVGGGQDTDTQYF
-	TRBV6-2/TRBV6-3	once	TRBJ1-5	TGTGCCGTCAGTTACGAGCCCGCGAGGCCCCAGCATTTT	CAVSYEPARPQHF
-	TRBV12-3/TRBV12-4	-	TRBJ2-2	TGTGCCAGCAGTTCGACAGAGGGGATAACCGGGGAGCTGTTTTTT	CASSSTEGITGELFF
-	TRBV24-1	-	TRBJ2-1	TGTGCCACCAGTCACCCTGACTTTGGTGAGCAGTTCTTC	CATSHPDFGEQFF